The table lists the clone carrying this TCR beta chain with many counts. Regions amplified from RNA transcripts were the TCR beta CDR3 regions. First-round RT-PCR of the TCR CDR3 relied on the HTBI primer set. TCRdb ran MiXCR on the multiplex PCR reads and lists one entry per CDR3 protein. Of around 600,000 distinct CDR3 sequences in the sample, approximately 14% were seen once. Ophthalmopathy patients had Clinical Activity Score at least 3, NOSPECS grade at least 4, duration under 3 months. Unmatched junction bases numbered 6, after V lost 5 bases and J lost 4 bases. Per germline, CDR1 SGHVS and CDR2 FNYEAQ. The CDR3 has 15 amino acids. The source of the sample is a study of T cells in Graves' hyperthyroidism and ophthalmopathy.

The chain uses TRBV7-6 and TRBJ2-2, with 8 bases lining up with TRBD2. This TCR was sampled from a woman aged 45-60 years with Graves' ophthalmopathy. Sequences were obtained from blood. CDR3 loop: CASSKLAESTGELFF. The CDR3 DNA follows: TGTGCCAGCAGCAAACTAGCGGAAAGCACCGGGGAGCTGTTTTTT.